These T cell receptor beta chains were read from a single sample in a study of T cells in Graves' hyperthyroidism and ophthalmopathy. TCRdb reanalysed the multiplex PCR reads using MiXCR and keeps one entry per CDR3 protein. Of a few hundred thousand distinct CDR3 sequences listed, more than 12% are singletons. The specimen sequenced was blood. The receptors here all came from a woman younger than 45 with Graves' ophthalmopathy. The CDR3 runs from the conserved cysteine through the conserved F or W. D genes are given only for firm matches. A row's size may be missing; if present it is once, few, many or a size class.

size	D	J	V	DNA	CDR3
many	-	TRBJ1-1	TRBV6-1	TGTGCCAGCAGACCCGCGATTACTGAAGCTTTCTTT	CASRPAITEAFF
-	-	TRBJ2-2	TRBV29-1	TGCAGCGTTTCAGAGGGGGGCACCGGGGAGCTGTTTTTT	CSVSEGGTGELFF
many	TRBD1	TRBJ2-7	TRBV7-8	TGTGCCAGCAGCCTAAGGGACAGCAACTACGAGCAGTACTTC	CASSLRDSNYEQYF
many	TRBD1	TRBJ1-5	TRBV6-2/TRBV6-3	TGTGCCAGCAGTTTACAGGGGGCGTTTCAGCCCCAGCATTTT	CASSLQGAFQPQHF
many	TRBD1	TRBJ1-4	TRBV7-9	TGTGCCACCCCGGACAGGGAAAGTGAAAAACTGTTTTTT	CATPDRESEKLFF
many	-	TRBJ1-4	TRBV3-1	TGTGCCAGCAGCCAAGATTACAGTAGCCCTGAAAAACTGTTTTTT	CASSQDYSSPEKLFF
-	-	TRBJ2-2	TRBV10-2	TGCGCCAGCGGTCTCGGGGAGCTGTTTTTT	CASGLGELFF
few	-	TRBJ1-1	TRBV6-5	TGTGCCAGCAGTTACAGCTCACGGGAAGCTTTCTTT	CASSYSSREAFF
-	-	TRBJ2-1	TRBV19	TGTGCCAGTAGTATATACTCCGGAACCTACAATGAGCAGTTCTTC	CASSIYSGTYNEQFF
many	-	TRBJ1-1	TRBV27	TGTGCCAGCAGTTTATATTCGCGAGACACTGAAGCTTTCTTT	CASSLYSRDTEAFF
many	-	TRBJ1-2	TRBV2	TGTGCCAGCGGTCCAGGGTGGGGATCTGGCTACACCTTC	CASGPGWGSGYTF
many	-	TRBJ1-2	TRBV5-6	TGTGCCAGCGCACAACAGGGAAGTTTCTATGGCTACACCTTC	CASAQQGSFYGYTF
-	-	TRBJ1-4	TRBV5-6	TGTGCCAGCAGCTTGAGTCCCCACGGGAATGAAAAACTGTTTTTT	CASSLSPHGNEKLFF
many	-	TRBJ2-7	TRBV2	TGTGCCAGCAGTGGTAGCGGCTACGAGCAGTACTTC	CASSGSGYEQYF
-	TRBD2	TRBJ2-7	TRBV28	TGTGCCAGCGGACAGTTAGCGGGGGGAAACTCCTACGAGCAGTACTTC	CASGQLAGGNSYEQYF
many	-	TRBJ2-7	TRBV28	TGTGCCAGCAGTAGAGGTCAGCATCAGGGTCCGAACTACGAGCAGTACTTC	CASSRGQHQGPNYEQYF
many	-	TRBJ1-6	TRBV6-1	TGTGCCAGCAGTGAAGCGCGAGGGAAATTGAGGGGATCACCCCTCCACTTT	CASSEARGKLRGSPLHF
-	-	TRBJ2-7	TRBV7-3	TGTGCCAGCAGCCCTACCCCGGAGGGCTACGAGCAGTACTTC	CASSPTPEGYEQYF
many	-	TRBJ1-1	TRBV12-3/TRBV12-4	TGTGCCAGCAGTGAAATGTCCCTGGGAGACGCTTTCTTT	CASSEMSLGDAFF
few	-	TRBJ1-1	TRBV15	TGTGCCACCAGCAGAGATCTTTACGGGGCAGAAGCTTTCTTT	CATSRDLYGAEAFF
many	TRBD2	TRBJ2-5	TRBV2	TGTGCCAGCAGATGGGGGGAGGGCACCCAAGAGACCCAGTACTTC	CASRWGEGTQETQYF
many	-	TRBJ1-6	TRBV20-1	TGCAGTGCTAGAGAGGGAACCCGGTCCCTACTCGGTTCACCCCTCCACTTT	CSAREGTRSLLGSPLHF
-	-	TRBJ2-3	TRBV7-9	TGTGCCAGCAGCTTAGCCGGAAATATCGCAGATACGCAGTATTTT	CASSLAGNIADTQYF
many	-	TRBJ2-7	TRBV20-1	TGCAGTGCTTTCCCCGTCCAGGGGCTCGTTAACGAGCAGTACTTC	CSAFPVQGLVNEQYF
many	TRBD2	TRBJ2-3	TRBV7-9	TGTGCCAGCAGCAGAGTTAGCGGGGGGACAGATACGCAGTATTTT	CASSRVSGGTDTQYF
few	TRBD1	TRBJ2-7	TRBV9	TGTGCCAGCAGCGCACACCGGGACAGGGGCTACGAGCAGTACTTC	CASSAHRDRGYEQYF
many	-	TRBJ1-1	TRBV20-1	TGCAGTGCGGACCAGGGTCAGGGGACGAACACTGAAGCTTTCTTT	CSADQGQGTNTEAFF
many	TRBD1	TRBJ2-5	TRBV6-1	TGTGCCAGCAGTAAGGGGGACAGGGCCCTGCAAGAGACCCAGTACTTC	CASSKGDRALQETQYF
many	-	TRBJ1-1	TRBV2	TGTGCCAGCAGTGAGGAGGAGTTGGGTGAAGCTTTCTTT	CASSEEELGEAFF
many	-	TRBJ2-3	TRBV2	TGTGCCAGCAAGTTCGATACGGGTGGAGGGACAGATACGCAGTATTTT	CASKFDTGGGTDTQYF
many	TRBD2	TRBJ2-5	TRBV19	TGTGCCAGTAGTAGAGGACTAGCGGGGTTCCAAGAGACCCAGTACTTC	CASSRGLAGFQETQYF
-	-	TRBJ1-5	TRBV10-3	TGTGCCATCAGTGAGTCGGGGCAGCCCCAGCATTTT	CAISESGQPQHF
many	-	TRBJ2-7	TRBV3-1	TGTGCCAGCAGCCAAGAACCGAGGGGGTTCGGGTACGAGCAGTACTTC	CASSQEPRGFGYEQYF
many	TRBD2	TRBJ2-7	TRBV11-2	TGTGCCAGCAGCCGAACGGGACTAGTTAGCAGCGAGCAGTACTTC	CASSRTGLVSSEQYF
many	-	TRBJ2-3	TRBV20-1	TGCAGTGCTAGTTTCGGAATCACAGATACGCAGTATTTT	CSASFGITDTQYF
many	TRBD2	TRBJ2-3	TRBV12-3/TRBV12-4	TGTGCCAGCAACCTGGAGGGAGTGGCGGGGGGCACCACAGATACGCAGTATTTT	CASNLEGVAGGTTDTQYF
many	-	TRBJ1-5	TRBV6-1	TGTGCCAGCAGTGAATTGGGCAGGGATGGTAATCAGCCCCAGCATTTT	CASSELGRDGNQPQHF
medium-sized	TRBD2	TRBJ2-3	TRBV11-2	TGTGCCAGCAGCTTAATGCGGGGGAGCACAGATACGCAGTATTTT	CASSLMRGSTDTQYF
many	-	TRBJ1-1	TRBV11-2	TGTGCCAGCAGCTTAGATTATAGGAGTCTCACTGAAGCTTTCTTT	CASSLDYRSLTEAFF
many	-	TRBJ2-7	TRBV6-2/TRBV6-3	TGTGCCAGCATCCGTCGGAGTCCCTCCTACGAGCAGTACTTC	CASIRRSPSYEQYF
many	-	TRBJ2-7	TRBV19	TGTGCCAGTAGCCGGGCTCAAGGGGTCGAGCAGTACTTC	CASSRAQGVEQYF
many	TRBD2	TRBJ2-5	TRBV3-1	TGTGCCAGCAGCCAAGAGACTAGCGGGGGGGAGACCCAGTACTTC	CASSQETSGGETQYF
many	-	TRBJ2-7	TRBV28	TGTGCCAGCAGAAGACAGGCCGGATCCTACGAGCAGTACTTC	CASRRQAGSYEQYF
many	TRBD2	TRBJ2-1	TRBV20-1	TGCAGTGCTAGGCTCCTAGCGGGGATTAGTAGCGGTGAGCAGTTCTTC	CSARLLAGISSGEQFF
many	TRBD1	TRBJ2-3	TRBV28	TGTGCCAGCCTAGACAGGGGAACAGATACGCAGTATTTT	CASLDRGTDTQYF
-	TRBD1	TRBJ1-1	TRBV28	TGTGCCAGCAGTTTGTCACAGGGGGCGCGCACTGAAGCTTTCTTT	CASSLSQGARTEAFF
many	-	TRBJ2-5	TRBV10-3	TGTGCCATCAGTTCGTCAGGACAAGAGACCCAGTACTTC	CAISSSGQETQYF
many	-	TRBJ2-5	TRBV28	TGTGCCAGCAGCCTGGAACTCGTAGCAGACGACCAAGAGACCCAGTACTTC	CASSLELVADDQETQYF
many	TRBD1	TRBJ1-1	TRBV9	TGTGCCAGCAGCGTAGCTTTTGGAGGGGGCAATGAAGCTTTCTTT	CASSVAFGGGNEAFF
few	TRBD1	TRBJ1-6	TRBV5-6	TGTGCCAGCAGCTTGGGACAGGGGGAAAATTCACCCCTCCACTTT	CASSLGQGENSPLHF
many	-	TRBJ2-6	TRBV7-9	TGTGCCAGCAGCCCAACTAGGGGCCCAGGGGCCAACGTCCTGACTTTC	CASSPTRGPGANVLTF
many	TRBD1	TRBJ1-2	TRBV27	TGTGCCAGCAGTCTCGGACAGGGCTTCTATGGCTACACCTTC	CASSLGQGFYGYTF
many	TRBD2	TRBJ2-7	TRBV7-2	TGTGCCAGCAGCCAGCGGGGGGCGGACGAGCAGTACTTC	CASSQRGADEQYF
many	-	TRBJ1-2	TRBV27	TGTGCCAGCAGTTCAAGGGCACAGGGTAGAGGCGGCTACACCTTC	CASSSRAQGRGGYTF
-	-	TRBJ2-3	TRBV7-6	TGTGCCAGCCTAGGTGTCACAGATACGCAGTATTTT	CASLGVTDTQYF
once	-	TRBJ1-3	TRBV29-1	TGCAGCGTGAGGGGGGGGGTCTCTGGAAACACCATATATTTT	CSVRGGVSGNTIYF
few	-	TRBJ2-2	TRBV7-3	TGTGCCAGCAGCTTACGGGCTTCTGACGGGGAGCTGTTTTTT	CASSLRASDGELFF
many	-	TRBJ2-5	TRBV20-1	TGCAGTGCCCTGACTAGGTCCAAAGAGACCCAGTACTTC	CSALTRSKETQYF
many	-	TRBJ2-1	TRBV20-1	TGCAGTGTAGGTCGCAGGGGCTCCTACAATGAGCAGTTCTTC	CSVGRRGSYNEQFF
many	TRBD1	TRBJ1-2	TRBV30	TGTGCCTGGAGTCGGGGACAGCTTTATGGCTACACCTTC	CAWSRGQLYGYTF